This TCR beta chain was obtained from a study of early T cells in non-severe SARS-CoV-2 infection. In the library, individual cDNA molecules carried attached unique molecular identifiers. From the 5' RACE reads, TCRdb called clonotypes with MiXCR, one entry per CDR3 protein. This sample yields 17,000 or so distinct CDR3 sequences, of which less than 6.5% are seen a single time; approximately 6.8% belongs to the top ten. This clonotype is medium-sized (0.01 to 0.1%) by share. The CDR3 contains 14 residues. The germline V gene has CDR1 SGHVS and CDR2 FQNEAQ. With 4 bases clipped from V and 6 bases from J, the junction kept 6 bases outside the gene matches.

The input for sequencing was whole blood, taken at baseline. V and J are TRBV7-8 and TRBJ2-7, with TRBD1 identical over 10 bases. This sequence originates from an adult who was a healthcare worker with PCR-confirmed SARS-CoV-2 infection or an uninfected control (not recorded which). In DNA form, the CDR3 reads TGTGCCAGCAGCTCCGAAGACAGGGGGCGCGAGCAGTACTTC. It specifies CASSSEDRGREQYF.